This T cell receptor (beta chain) was identified in a study of response to subunit inactivated influenza vaccine. Study results and caveats: The study's authors posited that every seasonal influenza vaccination enlists few new T cells.

V lost 3 bases to trimming and J lost 5 bases, with 17 bases between them. The CDR3 is 15 amino acids. CDR1 and CDR2 (germline): DFQATT, SNEGSKA (reference sequence). TCRdb reprocessed the RT-PCR reads with MiXCR, giving one entry per CDR3 protein. The sample shows 300,000 to 350,000 distinct CDR3 sequences, roughly 22% of them seen only once. This clonotype was observed a few times. The antigen is not known. This specimen consisted of PBMCs from blood, obtained 21 months after vaccination. The clonotype comes from a man between 50 and 69 years old who received an inactivated influenza vaccine. This chain uses TRBV20-1 with TRBJ1-5; perhaps TRBD1 as D (6 bases). The CDR3 nucleotides read TGCAGTGCTAGGGAAAACTTGAGGGGGGATCAGCCCCAGCATTTT. It yields the protein CSARENLRGDQPQHF.